What follows are 23 T cell receptor beta chains derived from one specimen sequenced in a study of OX40 agonist ivuxolimab in advanced cancers. Method: immunoSEQ multiplex PCR; TCRdb's copy keeps in-frame clones and lacks some. The top ten clones hold about 20% of a sample with 35,000 to 40,000 clones, roughly four fifths of them seen once. This sample comprised CD4+ or CD8+ T cells sorted from blood, obtained in a trial of the OX40 agonist ivuxolimab. These receptors came from an adult with an advanced solid tumor such as melanoma, head and neck, liver or kidney cancer.

The chain carries TRBV27 and TRBJ1-4; D unclear. This CDR3 has 15 amino acids. V lost 6 bases, J lost 3 bases, and 14 bases lay in between. Germline CDR1 reads MNHEY; CDR2 reads SMNVEV (reference sequence). The CDR3 coding sequence is TGTGCCAGCAGCAACCGGGGAACGGCTAATGAAAAACTGTTTTTT. Amino acids: CASSNRGTANEKLFF.

The genes are TRBV7-9 and TRBJ2-7; 7 bases are shared with TRBD1. V lost 5 bases and J lost 3; bases outside the gene matches: 4. The germline CDR1 and CDR2 sequences are SEHNR and FQNEAQ (reference sequence). The CDR3 runs 13 residues. The CDR3 sequence: CASSSNRGYEQYF. The CDR3 DNA sequence: TGTGCCAGCAGCAGTAACAGGGGCTACGAGCAGTACTTC.

Worth noting for this clone: The same CDR3 arises from other DNA sequences in this sample as well. J is TRBJ1-5 and V is TRBV19; 8 positions match TRBD1. This CDR3 is built from 14 residues. CDR1 and CDR2 (germline): LNHDA, SQIVND (reference sequence). Trimming removed 5 bases from V and 7 bases from J; junction bases left unmatched: 7. CDR3 in DNA: TGTGCCAGTAGTGGACAGGGAGGGGGGCAGCCCCAGCATTTT. This codes for CASSGQGGGQPQHF.

The V and J genes are TRBV5-6 and TRBJ2-3, with 12 bases fitting TRBD2. Germline lookup yields CDR1 SGHDT and CDR2 YYEEEE. Trimming at V came to 4 bases and at J to 3 bases, leaving 6 bases not matched to a gene. The CDR3 sequence is 16 residues long. This chain's CDR3 is CASSLRTSGATDTQYF. The CDR3 DNA follows: TGTGCCAGCAGCCTTCGGACTAGCGGGGCGACAGATACGCAGTATTTT.

The rearrangement joins TRBV10-1 to TRBJ2-7; D is uncertain. The CDR3 is 15 amino acids. V was pared by 0 bases and J by 2 bases, with 11 bases between. Germline CDR1 is WNHNN and CDR2 is SYGVQD (reference sequence). CDR3 in amino acids: CASSESSGIPYEQYF. In nucleotides, the CDR3 is TGCGCCAGCAGTGAGTCGAGTGGGATCCCCTACGAGCAGTACTTC.

The genes are TRBV5-4 and TRBJ1-1; no definite D call. Germline V CDR1 and CDR2: SGHNT, YYREEE (reference sequence). Trimming stripped 0 bases from V and 0 bases from J, with 3 bases between. The CDR3 sequence is 13 residues long. The CDR3 reads CASSLDMNTEAFF. CDR3 DNA: TGTGCCAGCAGCTTGGACATGAACACTGAAGCTTTCTTT.

The sample holds a few counts of this clone. The chain combines TRBV2 with TRBJ2-2; D gene unclear. CDR3 size: 16 residues. The germline CDR1 and CDR2 sequences are SNHLY and FYNNEI. Trimming shortened V by 5 bases and J by 5 bases, and 18 bases separated the two germline ends. The CDR3 here is CASSLTISGQTGELFF. CDR3 in DNA: TGTGCCAGCAGTTTAACGATCTCTGGGCAAACCGGGGAGCTGTTTTTT.

This chain joins TRBV5-6 and TRBJ2-3, with a tentative D call TRBD2 (7 bases). This CDR3 is built from 16 residues. V dropped 2 bases and J dropped 7 bases, with 20 bases sitting between them. The germline V gene has CDR1 SGHDT and CDR2 YYEEEE. The CDR3 loop is CASSLVRTRGANTQYF. The CDR3 nucleotides read TGTGCCAGCAGCTTAGTCCGGACTAGGGGGGCAAATACGCAGTATTTT.

V usage is TRBV28 and J usage is TRBJ2-3; TRBD2 matches at 8 bases. This CDR3 comprises 16 residues. Germline values: CDR1 MDHEN, CDR2 SYDVKM. With 2 bases clipped from V and 5 bases from J, the junction kept 9 bases outside the gene matches. CDR3 sequence (DNA): TGTGCCAGCAGTTTACCAGCGGGAGTTAGAAAAGATACGCAGTATTTT. Its translation is CASSLPAGVRKDTQYF.

In its sample, this clone was seen once. The CDR3: CASSLRGRSYNEQFF. The CDR3 DNA is TGTGCCAGTAGTTTAAGGGGACGCTCCTACAATGAGCAGTTCTTC. The J gene is TRBJ2-1, the V gene TRBV19, with D perhaps TRBD1 or TRBD2 (5 bases each). Germline V gene data show CDR1 as LNHDA and CDR2 as SQIVND (reference sequence). The CDR3 is 15 residues long. Trimming took off 5 bases at V and 0 bases at J, with 11 bases between the two ends.

The genes are TRBV10-3 and TRBJ1-2; TRBD1 might be the D (5 bases). Germline V gene data show CDR1 as ENHRY and CDR2 as SYGVKD. CDR3 length: 15 residues. V was clipped by 6 bases and J by 3 bases, with 17 bases between them. The CDR3, as DNA: TGTGCCATCAGAGATGACTCAGGGCAATACTATGGCTACACCTTC. This sequence encodes CAIRDDSGQYYGYTF.

The sample holds one count of this clone. The J gene is TRBJ2-5, the V gene TRBV28, with TRBD2 matching 9 bases. The DNA end favors TRBJ2-7, so the J call may be wrong. In germline, CDR1 is MDHEN, CDR2 SYDVKM. The CDR3 spans 14 residues. The CDR3 here is CASRLSGSSYEQYF. The CDR3 DNA reads as TGTGCCAGCAGGCTTAGCGGGAGCTCCTACGAGCAGTACTTC.

This chain uses TRBV4-1 with TRBJ2-1; TRBD1 is a possible D gene (5 bases). The CDR3 length is 11 residues. CDR1 and CDR2 from the germline V gene are MGHRA and YSYEKL. Trimming took off 1 base at V and 12 bases at J, with 7 bases between the two ends. This CDR3 reads CASSQVGRQFF. For the CDR3, the DNA is TGCGCCAGCAGCCAAGTGGGGCGGCAGTTCTTC.

This clone was observed a few times. The DNA for the CDR3 is TGTGCCAGCAGCTTGGCCCAGCAGACCGGGGAGCTGTTTTTT. It encodes CASSLAQQTGELFF. The rearrangement joins TRBV5-6 to TRBJ2-2; D unclear. CDR3 size: 14 residues. CDR1 SGHDT and CDR2 YYEEEE come from the germline V gene. Trimming left V 0 bases short and J 5 bases short, with 8 bases between. Looking up the rest from reference TRBV5-6 and TRBJ2-2 gives the full variable domain: DAGVTQSPTHLIKTRGQQVTLRCSPKSGHDTVSWYQQALGQGPQFIFQYYEEEERQRGNFPDRFSGHQFPNYSSELNVNALLLGDSALYLCASSLAQQTGELFFGEGSRLTVL.

This clone was seen only once. V and J are TRBV19 and TRBJ2-7; D gene ambiguous. The CDR3 sequence is 15 residues long. V gave up 5 bases and J gave up 3 bases, with 17 bases separating them. CDR1 is LNHDA and CDR2 is SQIVND in the germline V gene (reference sequence). CDR3 nucleotides: TGTGCCAGTAGTCCCTCTTATGCGGCTAACTACGAGCAGTACTTC. Protein: CASSPSYAANYEQYF.

This chain's CDR3 is CASSGGTNIGTQYF. The CDR3 nucleotides read TGCGCCAGCAGCGGCGGGACTAATATAGGGACCCAGTACTTC. The V and J genes are TRBV5-1 and TRBJ2-5, with TRBD2 matching 7 bases. Germline CDR1 SGHRS, CDR2 YFSETQ. The CDR3 extends over 14 amino acids. Losses at the gene ends were 4 bases for V and 7 bases for J; bases not matched to a gene: 10.

The V and J genes are TRBV5-4 and TRBJ2-1; D is unresolved. The V gene's germline CDR1 is SGHNT and CDR2 YYREEE (reference sequence). This CDR3 has 13 amino acids. V was trimmed by 0 bases and J by 6 bases, leaving 7 bases between them. The CDR3 is CASSLAPGNEQFF. CDR3 in DNA: TGTGCCAGCAGCTTGGCCCCAGGCAATGAGCAGTTCTTC.

This chain uses TRBV11-1 with TRBJ1-2, with a possible D match to TRBD1 (6 bases). V lost 4 bases to trimming and J lost 8 bases, with 14 bases between them. The CDR3 contains 13 residues. CDR1 is SGHAT, CDR2 FQDESV, per germline (reference sequence). The CDR3 loop is CASSSTGGEGYTF. For the CDR3, the DNA is TGTGCCAGCAGCTCCACCGGGGGCGAAGGCTACACCTTC.

This chain joins TRBV30 and TRBJ1-1; no clear D. Between the trimmed V and J ends, which lost 0 bases and 0 bases, there was a span of 14 bases. CDR1 GTSNPN and CDR2 SVGIG come from the germline V gene (reference sequence). The CDR3 is made up of 16 amino acids. As DNA, the CDR3 is TGTGCCTGGAGTGTATCTTCTTGGCCTGTGAACACTGAAGCTTTCTTT. Protein product: CAWSVSSWPVNTEAFF.

This clone showed up just a few times. The J gene is TRBJ1-5, the V gene TRBV19; TRBD1 matches at 8 bases. Germline V lookup: CDR1 LNHDA, CDR2 SQIVND (reference sequence). The CDR3 runs 16 residues. After removal of 6 bases from V and 2 bases from J, the junction contained 9 bases not matched to a gene. As DNA, the CDR3 is TGTGCCAGTAGAGCGGACAGGGTATGGGGCAATCAGCCCCAGCATTTT. Its translation is CASRADRVWGNQPQHF.

This clone rates as medium-sized. The V call is TRBV27, the J call TRBJ2-1, with D possibly matching TRBD1 (5 bases). The germline gives CDR1 MNHEY, CDR2 SMNVEV (reference sequence). The CDR3 totals 13 residues. Trimming removed 0 bases from V and 10 bases from J, with 10 bases in between. The DNA of the CDR3 is TGTGCCAGCAGTTTATCAGGGGTGAGAGAGCAGTTCTTC. Translating it yields CASSLSGVREQFF.

J is TRBJ2-2 and V is TRBV19, with 7 bases lining up with TRBD2. Germline CDR1 LNHDA, CDR2 SQIVND (reference sequence). J lost 5 bases, V lost 0 bases, and 9 bases had no gene match. This CDR3 comprises 17 residues. The CDR3 loop is CASSIDLAVTETGELFF. The CDR3 DNA reads TGTGCCAGTAGTATAGACCTAGCGGTCACAGAGACCGGGGAGCTGTTTTTT.

The chain uses TRBV7-2 and TRBJ2-1; a possible D gene is TRBD2 (5 bases). V lost 1 base and J lost 15, with 13 bases in between. Germline V gene sequence: CDR1 SGHTA, CDR2 FQGNSA. The length of the CDR3 is 12 residues. In DNA form, the CDR3 reads TGTGCCAGCAGCTTAGTGGAGGCAGGACGGTTCTTC. As protein: CASSLVEAGRFF.